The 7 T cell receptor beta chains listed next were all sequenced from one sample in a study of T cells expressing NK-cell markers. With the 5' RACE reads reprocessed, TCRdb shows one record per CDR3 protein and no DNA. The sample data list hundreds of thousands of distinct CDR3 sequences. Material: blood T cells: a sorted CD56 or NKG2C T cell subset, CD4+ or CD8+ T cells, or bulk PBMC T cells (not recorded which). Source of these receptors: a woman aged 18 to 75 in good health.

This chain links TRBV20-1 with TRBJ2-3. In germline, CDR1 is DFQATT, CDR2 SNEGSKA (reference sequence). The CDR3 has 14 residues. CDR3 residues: CSARGLASTDTQYF.

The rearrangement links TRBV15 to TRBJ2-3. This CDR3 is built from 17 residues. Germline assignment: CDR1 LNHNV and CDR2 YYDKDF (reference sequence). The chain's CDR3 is CATSRGPAGRRTDTQYF.

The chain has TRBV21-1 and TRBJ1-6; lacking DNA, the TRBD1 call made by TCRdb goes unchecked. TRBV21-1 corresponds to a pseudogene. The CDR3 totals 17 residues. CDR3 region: CASRNQATEKDNSPLHF.

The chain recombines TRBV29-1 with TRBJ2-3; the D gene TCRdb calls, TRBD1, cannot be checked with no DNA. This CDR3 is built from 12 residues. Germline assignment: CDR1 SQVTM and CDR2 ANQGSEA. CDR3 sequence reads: CSGGQSTDTQYF.

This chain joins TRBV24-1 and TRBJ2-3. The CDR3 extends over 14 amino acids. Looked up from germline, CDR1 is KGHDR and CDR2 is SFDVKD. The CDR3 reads CATSDWTSTDTQYF.

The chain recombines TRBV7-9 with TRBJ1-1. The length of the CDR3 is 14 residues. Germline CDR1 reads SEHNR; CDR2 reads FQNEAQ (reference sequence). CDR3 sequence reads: CASSLGALGTEAFF.

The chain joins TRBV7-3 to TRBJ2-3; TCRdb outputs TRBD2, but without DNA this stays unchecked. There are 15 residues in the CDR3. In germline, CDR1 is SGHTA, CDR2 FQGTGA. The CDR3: CASSPQRGSTDTQYF.